This TCR beta chain was captured by sequencing in a study of cytomegalovirus exposure and HLA in healthy donors. Study at large: The approximately 120 million unique TCR beta sequences, from about 170 million T cells, were found by an earlier analysis. Study outcomes and limitations: Indistinguishable V segments, including TRBV6-2 and TRBV6-3, were excluded. One cluster of highly shared sequence variants probably arose as a sequencing artifact. In a later analysis, at a false discovery rate of 0.05, fewer than 20,000 TCR beta sequences were associated with HLA alleles.

A multiplex PCR was run with 60 Vbeta primers and 13 Jbeta primers. Method: immunoSEQ multiplex PCR; TCRdb's copy keeps in-frame clones and lacks some. This table holds around 150,000 clones, about 75% found once. CDR1 is SGHTA, CDR2 FQGNSA, per germline. The trim removed 5 bases at V and 7 bases at J, leaving 15 bases unmatched. CDR3 length: 16 amino acids. Of note for this clone: Its antigen is not known.

This chain uses TRBV7-2 with TRBJ2-7, with 9 bases identical to TRBD2. Sample: PBMCs. The clonotype was recovered from a woman aged 50 to 65 in good health and CMV-seropositive. CDR3 protein: CASSPDPLAGPREQYF. The CDR3 DNA follows: TGTGCCAGCAGCCCAGACCCCCTAGCGGGGCCTCGAGAGCAGTACTTC.